Reported below is one T cell receptor (beta chain). The table lists this clone with a few counts. Its antigen is still unknown. It has no much larger one-base neighbor in the sample; base qualities were not kept. This entry belongs to a study of blood T cell repertoires in COVID-19 (dated by TCRdb to 2020 to 2021). As for the study more broadly: The collaborator samples originated in the United States, Italy and Spain and spanned the acute and convalescent phases of COVID-19. The prospective study material was composed of cDNA or gDNA derived from T cells, B-cell-depleted T cells, or PBMCs. Deeply sampled blood TCRbeta repertoires from subjects exposed to, actively infected with, or recovered from COVID-19 were included in the dataset. The repertoires were released in a freely available public database meant as a resource for research on the immune response to SARS-CoV-2. Samples came from the ongoing ImmuneRACE study (first 160 participants) plus 1,254 subjects from 6 global collaborators. The sample metadata nearly always contained a de-identified subject ID, COVID-19 status, age in years and sex. Where available, HLA class I and class II types were obtained from metadata supplied by the sample provider rather than from assay-based typing.

Study-wide findings and limitations: The amount of clinical and demographic metadata varied by source and participant and was provided uncurated.

The immunoSEQ Assay, a bias-controlled multiplex PCR, was used to amplify TCRbeta CDR3 regions from genomic DNA. Regarding the original processing steps: Nucleated cell counts per sample were estimated from amplification of reference gene primers within the assay. To quantify the absolute abundance of each unique TCRbeta CDR3 rearrangement, sequence reads were collapsed and filtered. Productive Simpson clonality was computed per sample as the square root of Simpson's diversity index over productive rearrangements. In its TCRdb copy, this immuneACCESS table keeps in-frame sequences only and misses some clones. Where compared with another copy, unresolved V genes explain less than half of these, and the others have no known cause. Clone size and V and J calls were adopted from that table, with D and trimming inferred from the DNA. This sample lists a few hundred thousand clones; around 89% were detected once. About 1.2% of the sample is in the top ten clones.

The CDR3 covers 12 residues, taking in both the cysteine and the phenylalanine. Only CDR3 DNA is held: 36 bases, read in frame from base 1. Here V drops 4 bases and J drops 15 bases, and the junction holds 7 bases not matched to any gene. The germline V gene encodes CDR1 LGHDT and CDR2 YNNKEL (reference sequence). Enrolling through a virtual design, the prospective study's participants ranged in age from about 18 to 89 years and lived across about two dozen United States geographic areas. To assign participants to cohorts, the prospective study relied on clinical history that participants themselves reported in a screening survey and a study questionnaire. In the prospective study, mobile phlebotomists collected whole blood, serum and a nasopharyngeal or oropharyngeal swab from each participant. Prospective study participants could optionally give additional blood draws and questionnaires over a 2-month period. Before DNA extraction, prospective study blood samples were shipped either frozen or at room temperature.

Material for sequencing was PBMCs or T cells enriched from blood (not recorded which). This chain is built from TRBV3-1 (or the pseudogene TRBV3-2) and TRBJ1-4; 8 central bases correspond to TRBD1. This clonotype originated in a woman in her forties with acute COVID-19. DNA sequence: TGTGCCAGCAGCCTGACAGAGGACAGGGTGTTTTTT. It specifies CASSLTEDRVFF.